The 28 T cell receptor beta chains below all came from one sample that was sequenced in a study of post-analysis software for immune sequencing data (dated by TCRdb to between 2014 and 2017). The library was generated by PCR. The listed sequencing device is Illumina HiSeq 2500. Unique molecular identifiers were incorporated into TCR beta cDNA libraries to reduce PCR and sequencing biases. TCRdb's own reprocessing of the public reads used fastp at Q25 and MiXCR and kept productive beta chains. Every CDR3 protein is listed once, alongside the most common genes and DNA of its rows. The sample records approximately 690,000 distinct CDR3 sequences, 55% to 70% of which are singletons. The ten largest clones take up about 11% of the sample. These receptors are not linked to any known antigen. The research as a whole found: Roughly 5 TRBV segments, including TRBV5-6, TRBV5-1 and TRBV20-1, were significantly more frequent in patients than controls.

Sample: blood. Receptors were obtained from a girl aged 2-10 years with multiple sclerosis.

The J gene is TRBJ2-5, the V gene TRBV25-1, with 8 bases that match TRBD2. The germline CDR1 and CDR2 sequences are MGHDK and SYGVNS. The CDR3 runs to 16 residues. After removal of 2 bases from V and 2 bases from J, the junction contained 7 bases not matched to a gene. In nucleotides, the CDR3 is TGTGCCAGCAGTGAAAGGAGCGGGGGCCTACAAGAGACCCAGTACTTC. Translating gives CASSERSGGLQETQYF.

The CDR3 protein is CSASGQREAYTDTQYF. The DNA of the CDR3 is TGCAGTGCTAGTGGCCAGCGGGAGGCGTACACAGATACGCAGTATTTT. This rearrangement joins TRBV20-1 to TRBJ2-3, with 9 bases that match TRBD2. The CDR3 totals 16 residues. V was clipped by 3 bases and J by 2 bases; unmatched bases: 9. The germline gives CDR1 DFQATT, CDR2 SNEGSKA (reference sequence).

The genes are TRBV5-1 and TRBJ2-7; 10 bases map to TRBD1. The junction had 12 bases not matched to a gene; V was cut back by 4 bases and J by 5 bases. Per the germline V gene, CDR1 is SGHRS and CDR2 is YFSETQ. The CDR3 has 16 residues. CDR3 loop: CASSLNPGQGNHEQYF. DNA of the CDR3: TGCGCCAGCAGCCTCAATCCGGGACAGGGGAACCACGAGCAGTACTTC.

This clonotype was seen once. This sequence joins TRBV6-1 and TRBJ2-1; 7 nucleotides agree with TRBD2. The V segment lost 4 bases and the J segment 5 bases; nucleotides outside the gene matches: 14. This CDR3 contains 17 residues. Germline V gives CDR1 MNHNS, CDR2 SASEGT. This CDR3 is CASSGTAAGVMNNEQFF. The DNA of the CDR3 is TGTGCCAGCAGTGGGACCGCCGCGGGAGTAATGAACAATGAGCAGTTCTTC.

The CDR3 nucleotides read TGCAGCGTCGGGACTAGCGCCTCCTACGAGCAGTACTTC. It specifies CSVGTSASYEQYF. This chain uses TRBV29-1 with TRBJ2-7, with 10 positions matching TRBD2. Trimming cost V 6 bases and J 0 bases; bases outside gene matches: 2. Germline V CDR1 and CDR2: SQVTM, ANQGSEA. This CDR3 has 13 amino acids.

In DNA, the CDR3 is TGTGCCATCCGTAGTCCTGGGGCCAACGTCCTGACTTTC. This sequence encodes CAIRSPGANVLTF. The rearrangement uses TRBV10-3 and TRBJ2-6, with D hard to call. The CDR3 length is 13 residues. Trimming shortened V by 8 bases and J by 2 bases, and 7 bases separated the two germline ends. Germline V gene lookup returns CDR1 ENHRY and CDR2 SYGVKD.

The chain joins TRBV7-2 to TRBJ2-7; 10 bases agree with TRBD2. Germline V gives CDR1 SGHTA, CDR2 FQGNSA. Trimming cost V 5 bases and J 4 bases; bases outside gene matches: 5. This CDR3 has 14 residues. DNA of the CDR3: TGTGCCAGCAGCATAGGGACTAGCGAGTACGAGCAGTACTTC. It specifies CASSIGTSEYEQYF.

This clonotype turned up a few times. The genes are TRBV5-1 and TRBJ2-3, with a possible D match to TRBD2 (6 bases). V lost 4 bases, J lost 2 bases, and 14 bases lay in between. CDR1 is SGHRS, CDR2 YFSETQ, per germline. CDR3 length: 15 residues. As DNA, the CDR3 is TGCGCCAGCAGCACGACTAGTAGGATCACAGATACGCAGTATTTT. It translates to CASSTTSRITDTQYF.

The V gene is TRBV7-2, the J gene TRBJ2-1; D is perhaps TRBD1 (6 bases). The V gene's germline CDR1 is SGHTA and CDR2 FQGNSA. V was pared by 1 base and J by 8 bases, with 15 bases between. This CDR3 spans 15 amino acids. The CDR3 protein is CASSLGSGAWDEQFF. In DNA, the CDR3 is TGTGCCAGCAGCTTAGGTTCAGGGGCTTGGGATGAGCAGTTCTTC. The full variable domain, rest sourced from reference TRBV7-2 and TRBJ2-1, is GAGVSQSPSNKVTEKGKDVELRCDPISGHTALYWYRQSLGQGLEFLIYFQGNSAPDKSGLPSDRFSAERTGGSVSTLTIQRTQQEDSAVYLCASSLGSGAWDEQFFGPGTRLTVL.

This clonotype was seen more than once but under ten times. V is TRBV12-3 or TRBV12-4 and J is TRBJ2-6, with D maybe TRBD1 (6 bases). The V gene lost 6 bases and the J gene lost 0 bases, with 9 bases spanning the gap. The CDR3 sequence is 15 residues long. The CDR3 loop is CASRAQGSGANVLTF. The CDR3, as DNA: TGTGCCAGCAGGGCACAGGGCTCTGGGGCCAACGTCCTGACTTTC.

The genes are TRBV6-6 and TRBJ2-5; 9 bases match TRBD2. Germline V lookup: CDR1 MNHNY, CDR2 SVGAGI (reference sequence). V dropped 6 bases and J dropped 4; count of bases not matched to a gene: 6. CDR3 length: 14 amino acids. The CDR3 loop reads CASRGGGGLETQYF. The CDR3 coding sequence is TGTGCCAGCAGGGGCGGGGGGGGGCTAGAGACCCAGTACTTC.

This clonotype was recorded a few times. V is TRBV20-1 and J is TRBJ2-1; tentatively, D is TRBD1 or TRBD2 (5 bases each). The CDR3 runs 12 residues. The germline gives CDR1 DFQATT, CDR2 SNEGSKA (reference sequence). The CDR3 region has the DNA TGCAGCGCCCGGGGCCTTAACAATGAGCAGTTCTTC. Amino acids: CSARGLNNEQFF.

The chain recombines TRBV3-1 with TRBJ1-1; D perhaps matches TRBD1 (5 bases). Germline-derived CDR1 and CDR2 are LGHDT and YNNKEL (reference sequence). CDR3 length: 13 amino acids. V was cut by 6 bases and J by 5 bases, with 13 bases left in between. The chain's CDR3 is CASRIGTATEAFF. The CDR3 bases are TGTGCCAGCAGGATAGGGACCGCGACTGAAGCTTTCTTT.

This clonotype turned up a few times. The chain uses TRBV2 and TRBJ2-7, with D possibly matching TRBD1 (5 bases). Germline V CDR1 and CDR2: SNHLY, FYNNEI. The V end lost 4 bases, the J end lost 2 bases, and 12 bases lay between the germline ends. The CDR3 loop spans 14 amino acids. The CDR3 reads CASSAQGMPYEQYF. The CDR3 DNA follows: TGTGCCAGCAGTGCTCAGGGAATGCCCTACGAGCAGTACTTC. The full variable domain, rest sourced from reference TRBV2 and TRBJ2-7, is EPEVTQTPSHQVTQMGQEVILRCVPISNHLYFYWYRQILGQKVEFLVSFYNNEISEKSEIFDDQFSVERPDGSNFTLKIRSTKLEDSAMYFCASSAQGMPYEQYFGPGTRLTVT.

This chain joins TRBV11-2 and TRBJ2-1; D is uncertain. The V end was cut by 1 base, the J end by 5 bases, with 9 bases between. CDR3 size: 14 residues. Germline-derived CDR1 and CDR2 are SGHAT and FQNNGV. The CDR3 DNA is TGTGCCAGCAGCTTAGTACGGGTAGACAATGAGCAGTTCTTC. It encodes CASSLVRVDNEQFF.

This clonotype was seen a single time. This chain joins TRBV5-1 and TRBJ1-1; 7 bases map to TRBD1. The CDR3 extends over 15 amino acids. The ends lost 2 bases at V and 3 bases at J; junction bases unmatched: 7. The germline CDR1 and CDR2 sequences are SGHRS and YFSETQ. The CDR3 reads CASSLNPQGDTEAFF. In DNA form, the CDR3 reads TGCGCCAGCAGCTTAAATCCCCAGGGGGACACTGAAGCTTTCTTT.

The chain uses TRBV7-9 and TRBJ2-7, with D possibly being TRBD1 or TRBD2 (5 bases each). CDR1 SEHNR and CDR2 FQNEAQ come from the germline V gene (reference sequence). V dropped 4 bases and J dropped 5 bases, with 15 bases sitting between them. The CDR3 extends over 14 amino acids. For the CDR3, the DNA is TGTGCCAGCAGCTCGGGACCCGCGGGCCACGAGCAGTACTTC. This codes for CASSSGPAGHEQYF.

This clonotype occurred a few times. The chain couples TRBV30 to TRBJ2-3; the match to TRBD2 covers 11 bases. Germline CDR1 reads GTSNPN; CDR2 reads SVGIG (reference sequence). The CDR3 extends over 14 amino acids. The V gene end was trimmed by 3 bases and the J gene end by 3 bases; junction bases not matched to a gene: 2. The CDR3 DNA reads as TGTGCCTGGAGGACTAGCGGGAAGACAGATACGCAGTATTTT. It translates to CAWRTSGKTDTQYF.

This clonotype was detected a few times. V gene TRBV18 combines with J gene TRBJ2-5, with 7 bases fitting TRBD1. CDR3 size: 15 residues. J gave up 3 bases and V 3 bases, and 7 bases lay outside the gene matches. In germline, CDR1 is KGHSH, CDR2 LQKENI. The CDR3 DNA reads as TGTGCCAGCTCACCTCACCGGGACAGCAAAGAGACCCAGTACTTC. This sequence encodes CASSPHRDSKETQYF. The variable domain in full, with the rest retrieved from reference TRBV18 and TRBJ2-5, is NAGVMQNPRHLVRRRGQEARLRCSPMKGHSHVYWYRQLPEEGLKFMVYLQKENIIDESGMPKERFSAEFPKEGPSILRIQQVVRGDSAAYFCASSPHRDSKETQYFGPGTRLLVL.

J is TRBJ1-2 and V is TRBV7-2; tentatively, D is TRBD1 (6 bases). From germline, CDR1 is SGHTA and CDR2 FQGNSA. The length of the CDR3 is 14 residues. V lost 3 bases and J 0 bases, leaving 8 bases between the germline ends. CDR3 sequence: CASSFEGANYGYTF. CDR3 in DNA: TGTGCCAGCAGCTTCGAGGGGGCTAACTATGGCTACACCTTC.

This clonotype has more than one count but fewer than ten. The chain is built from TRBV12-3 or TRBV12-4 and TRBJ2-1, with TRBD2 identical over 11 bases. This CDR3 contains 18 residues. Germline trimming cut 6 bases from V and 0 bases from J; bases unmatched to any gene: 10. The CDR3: CASSLSGLADDSYNEQFF. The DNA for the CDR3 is TGTGCCAGCAGCTTATCGGGACTAGCGGACGACTCCTACAATGAGCAGTTCTTC.

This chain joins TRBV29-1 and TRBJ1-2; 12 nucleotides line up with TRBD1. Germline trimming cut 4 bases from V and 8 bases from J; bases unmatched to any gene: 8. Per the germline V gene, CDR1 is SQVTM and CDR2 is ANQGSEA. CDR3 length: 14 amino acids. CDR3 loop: CSVGGTGTGGGYTF. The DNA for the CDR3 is TGCAGCGTTGGGGGCACAGGGACAGGGGGCGGCTACACCTTC.

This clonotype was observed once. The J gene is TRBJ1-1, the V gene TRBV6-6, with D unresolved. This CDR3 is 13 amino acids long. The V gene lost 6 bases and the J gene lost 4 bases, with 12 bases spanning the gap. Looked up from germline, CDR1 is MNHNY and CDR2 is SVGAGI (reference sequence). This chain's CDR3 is CASRVKGSTEAFF. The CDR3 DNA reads TGTGCCAGCAGGGTTAAGGGCAGCACTGAAGCTTTCTTT.

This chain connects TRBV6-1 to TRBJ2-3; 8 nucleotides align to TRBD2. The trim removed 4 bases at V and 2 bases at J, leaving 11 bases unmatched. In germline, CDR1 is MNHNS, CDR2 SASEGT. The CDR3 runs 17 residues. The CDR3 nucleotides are TGTGCCAGCAGTGGTTCCTTACTAGCGGCTTACACAGATACGCAGTATTTT. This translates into CASSGSLLAAYTDTQYF.

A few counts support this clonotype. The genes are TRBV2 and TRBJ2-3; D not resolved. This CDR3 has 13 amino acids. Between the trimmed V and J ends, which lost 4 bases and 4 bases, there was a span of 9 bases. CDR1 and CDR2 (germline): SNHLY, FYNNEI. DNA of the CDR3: TGTGCCAGCAGTGGGGTCCCAGCAGATACGCAGTATTTT. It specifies CASSGVPADTQYF.

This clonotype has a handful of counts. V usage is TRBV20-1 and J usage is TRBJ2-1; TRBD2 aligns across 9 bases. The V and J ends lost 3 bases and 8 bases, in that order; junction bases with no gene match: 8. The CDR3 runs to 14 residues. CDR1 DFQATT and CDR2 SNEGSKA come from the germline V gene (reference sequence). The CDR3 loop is CSASRTSGPHEQFF. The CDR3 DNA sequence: TGCAGTGCTAGTAGAACTAGCGGGCCCCATGAGCAGTTCTTC.

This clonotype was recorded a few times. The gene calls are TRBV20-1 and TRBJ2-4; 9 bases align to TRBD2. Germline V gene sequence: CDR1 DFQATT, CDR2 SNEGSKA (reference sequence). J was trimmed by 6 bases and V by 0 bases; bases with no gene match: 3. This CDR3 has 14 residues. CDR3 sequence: CSARESGRRNIQYF. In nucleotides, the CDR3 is TGCAGTGCTAGAGAGAGCGGGAGGCGAAACATTCAGTACTTC.

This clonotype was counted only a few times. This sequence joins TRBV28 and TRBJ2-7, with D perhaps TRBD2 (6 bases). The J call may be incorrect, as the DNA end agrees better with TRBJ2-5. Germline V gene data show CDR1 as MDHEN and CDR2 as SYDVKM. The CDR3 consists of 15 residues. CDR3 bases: TGTGCCAGCAGTTTTGGTCGTGGGAGGCAAGAGACCCAGTACTTC. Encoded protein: CASSFGRGRQETQYF.